This T cell receptor (beta chain) was identified during a study of blood T cells in healthy people across ages. Looked up from germline, CDR1 is SGHRS and CDR2 is YFSETQ. This CDR3 region has 14 residues. Regarding this clonotype: The junction departs from germline at one end; a sequencing error may be responsible.

Alongside a J-beta primer mix, a sample-barcoded 5' primer served in a second PCR lasting roughly 6 to 12 cycles. TCRdb recomputed calls from the 5' RACE reads with MiXCR, one row per CDR3 protein. The profile shows around 800,000 distinct CDR3 sequences, around 43% of them singletons. The sequenced sample consisted of blood. The chain has TRBV5-1 and TRBJ2-7; 8 bases line up with TRBD1. This TCR was recovered from a man aged 55-75 years in good health. CDR3 protein: CAGSTGTGSYEQYF. As DNA, the CDR3 is TGCGCCGGCAGCACAGGGACAGGTTCCTACGAGCAGTACTTC.